One sample yielded the 9 T cell receptor beta chains listed below, sequenced in a study of graft-versus-host responses after intestinal transplantation. The method was immunoSEQ multiplex PCR; TCRdb's version includes in-frame clones alone and lacks a portion of them. Here the sample spans 85,000 to 100,000 clones, 85% to 90% being singletons. Their recognized antigens are unknown. The source was unstimulated CD4+ T cells sorted from spleen or lymph node cells, collected before intestinal transplant. The receptor set was obtained from a human donor who received an intestinal transplant.

This chain links TRBV6-1 with TRBJ2-5, with D maybe TRBD2 (6 bases). The length of the CDR3 is 15 residues. V lost 7 bases, J lost 0 bases, and 15 bases lay in between. The germline CDR1 and CDR2 sequences are MNHNS and SASEGT. The CDR3 loop reads CASMRSGGHQETQYF. The CDR3 DNA follows: TGTGCCAGCATGAGGTCCGGGGGACACCAAGAGACCCAGTACTTC.

J is TRBJ2-1 and V is TRBV5-4; 10 nucleotides match TRBD2. CDR3 length: 15 amino acids. The V gene's germline CDR1 is SGHNT and CDR2 YYREEE (reference sequence). V was pared by 3 bases and J by 6 bases, with 6 bases of the junction left unmatched. The CDR3 here is CASSSGLAERNEQFF. The CDR3 DNA is TGTGCCAGCAGCTCTGGACTAGCGGAGCGCAATGAGCAGTTCTTC. Full variable domain (rest looked up from reference TRBV5-4 and TRBJ2-1): ETGVTQSPTHLIKTRGQQVTLRCSSQSGHNTVSWYQQALGQGPQFIFQYYREEENGRGNFPPRFSGLQFPNYSSELNVNALELDDSALYLCASSSGLAERNEQFFGPGTRLTVL.

V usage is TRBV4-1 and J usage is TRBJ1-2; the D gene is possibly TRBD1 (6 bases). The CDR3 loop spans 13 amino acids. CDR1 is MGHRA and CDR2 is YSYEKL in the germline V gene. V shed 6 bases and J shed 2 bases, with 10 bases lying between them. CDR3 protein: CASRSRGNYGYTF. CDR3 in DNA: TGCGCCAGCAGAAGCAGGGGAAACTATGGCTACACCTTC.

This chain connects TRBV12-5 to TRBJ1-2; 7 bases line up with TRBD1. Unmatched junction bases numbered 0, after V lost 1 base and J lost 4 bases. The CDR3 has 13 amino acids. Germline V gene lookup returns CDR1 LGHNT and CDR2 FRNRAP. CDR3 amino acids: CASGLGDSYGYTF. The CDR3 DNA reads TGTGCTAGTGGTTTGGGGGACAGCTATGGCTACACCTTC.

The rearrangement links TRBV5-4 to TRBJ1-1; D remains unclear. Trimming stripped 4 bases from V and 5 bases from J, with 15 bases between. Germline assignment: CDR1 SGHNT and CDR2 YYREEE (reference sequence). The CDR3 is 14 amino acids. The CDR3 DNA sequence: TGTGCCAGCAGCGGATTACACCCGAGGACTGAAGCTTTCTTT. Residues: CASSGLHPRTEAFF. Together with reference TRBV5-4 and TRBJ1-1, the CDR3 gives the full variable domain: ETGVTQSPTHLIKTRGQQVTLRCSSQSGHNTVSWYQQALGQGPQFIFQYYREEENGRGNFPPRFSGLQFPNYSSELNVNALELDDSALYLCASSGLHPRTEAFFGQGTRLTVV.

The genes are TRBV2 and TRBJ1-3; 10 nucleotides line up with TRBD1. The germline V gene encodes CDR1 SNHLY and CDR2 FYNNEI. The CDR3 runs to 16 residues. Trimming at V came to 4 bases and at J to 0 bases, leaving 3 bases not matched to a gene. The CDR3: CASSGDRGVSGNTIYF. In DNA form, the CDR3 reads TGTGCCAGCAGTGGGGACAGGGGAGTCTCTGGAAACACCATATATTTT.

V is TRBV29-1 and J is TRBJ2-5; 8 bases map to TRBD2. The CDR3 has 14 residues. Germline lookup yields CDR1 SQVTM and CDR2 ANQGSEA. The junction had 11 bases not matched to a gene; V was cut back by 6 bases and J by 5 bases. The CDR3 bases are TGCAGCGTCCCAGGACTAGCTCGTGGGGAGACCCAGTACTTC. It translates to CSVPGLARGETQYF.

This chain uses TRBV4-1 with TRBJ2-7; TRBD2 matches 7 bases. The germline V gene encodes CDR1 MGHRA and CDR2 YSYEKL. The ends lost 1 base at V and 3 bases at J; junction bases unmatched: 3. The CDR3 is 14 residues long. CDR3 coding DNA: TGCGCCAGCAGCCAAGCAGCGGGGTTCTACGAGCAGTACTTC. Translated, it gives CASSQAAGFYEQYF.

The gene calls are TRBV7-2 and TRBJ1-3; tentatively, D is TRBD1 (5 bases). This CDR3 region has 14 residues. Germline assignment: CDR1 SGHTA and CDR2 FQGNSA. V lost 3 bases to trimming and J lost 2 bases, with 8 bases between them. CDR3 DNA sequence: TGTGCCAGCAGCTTGGGGCAGACTGGAAACACCATATATTTT. Translating gives CASSLGQTGNTIYF.